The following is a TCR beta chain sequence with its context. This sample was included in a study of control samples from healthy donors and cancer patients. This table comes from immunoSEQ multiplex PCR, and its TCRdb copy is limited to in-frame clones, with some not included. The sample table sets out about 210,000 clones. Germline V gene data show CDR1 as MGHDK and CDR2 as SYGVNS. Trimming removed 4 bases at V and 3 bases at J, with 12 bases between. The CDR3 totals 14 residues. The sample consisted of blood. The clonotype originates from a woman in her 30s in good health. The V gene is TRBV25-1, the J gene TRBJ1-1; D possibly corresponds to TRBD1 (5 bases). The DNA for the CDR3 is TGTGCCAGCAGTGGTCCCCCGGGGGACACTGAAGCTTTCTTT. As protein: CASSGPPGDTEAFF.